Shown below are 19 T cell receptor beta chains from a single sample sequenced in a study of shared clonotypes between healthy human individuals. Repertoires were generated with immunoSEQ multiplex PCR, while TCRdb's copy carries only in-frame clones and drops some. The sample shows about 560,000 clones, roughly 79% of them seen only once. Source material: PBMCs. The receptors shown here come from a woman aged 40 to 49 in good health. Some clones in this sample may be carry-over from other donors' samples.

The V gene is TRBV6-1, the J gene TRBJ2-1; 7 bases agree with TRBD1. Losses at the gene ends were 8 bases for V and 3 bases for J; bases not matched to a gene: 7. From germline, CDR1 is MNHNS and CDR2 SASEGT. The CDR3 covers 14 residues. CDR3 loop: CASQTGWGYNEQFF. In nucleotides, the CDR3 is TGTGCCAGCCAGACAGGGTGGGGCTACAATGAGCAGTTCTTC.

This clone appeared once. The rearrangement joins TRBV6-1 to TRBJ2-1; TRBD1 agrees at 7 bases. After removal of 1 base from V and 6 bases from J, the junction contained 3 bases not matched to a gene. The CDR3 covers 14 residues. Germline lookup yields CDR1 MNHNS and CDR2 SASEGT. The CDR3 sequence: CASSEGQGGNEQFF. The CDR3 DNA reads as TGTGCCAGCAGTGAAGGACAGGGTGGCAATGAGCAGTTCTTC.

A few counts support this clone. The V and J genes are TRBV15 and TRBJ2-7; the match to TRBD2 covers 9 bases. Germline loops: CDR1 LNHNV, CDR2 YYDKDF (reference sequence). Trimming removed 3 bases from V and 4 bases from J; junction bases left unmatched: 4. This CDR3 is 14 amino acids long. The CDR3 DNA sequence: TGTGCCACCAGCAGGCTCCTAGCGGGATACGAGCAGTACTTC. Its translation: CATSRLLAGYEQYF. The full variable domain, in which reference TRBV15 and TRBJ2-7 provide the parts outside the CDR3, is DAMVIQNPRYQVTQFGKPVTLSCSQTLNHNVMYWYQQKSSQAPKLLFHYYDKDFNNEADTPDNFQSRRPNTSFCFLDIRSPGLGDTAMYLCATSRLLAGYEQYFGPGTRLTVT.

The table lists this clone with a few counts. The genes are TRBV15 and TRBJ2-1; 7 nucleotides match TRBD1. V lost 3 bases to trimming and J lost 3 bases; unmatched junction nucleotides: 20. From germline, CDR1 is LNHNV and CDR2 YYDKDF (reference sequence). The CDR3 is made up of 20 amino acids. The CDR3 spells CATSRDFSTGSGLRYNEQFF. CDR3 DNA sequence: TGTGCCACCAGCAGGGATTTTTCGACAGGGTCGGGTTTACGCTACAATGAGCAGTTCTTC.

The CDR3 loop reads CASSYSGQANYGYTF. CDR3 DNA: TGTGCCAGCAGTTACTCGGGACAAGCTAACTATGGCTACACCTTC. The rearrangement links TRBV6-6 to TRBJ1-2, with D perhaps matching TRBD1 (6 bases). Germline CDR1 and CDR2: MNHNY and SVGAGI (reference sequence). The CDR3 has 15 residues. V lost 0 bases, J lost 0 bases, and 8 bases lay in between.

CDR3 amino acids: CASSLVFAGELFF. The CDR3, as DNA: TGTGCCAGCAGCTTAGTATTTGCCGGGGAGCTGTTTTTT. J is TRBJ2-2 and V is TRBV11-3, with D uncertain. The CDR3 length is 13 residues. The germline V gene has CDR1 SGHNT and CDR2 YENEEA. Deletions cut 1 base from V and 6 bases from J, with 6 bases between. Using reference TRBV11-3 and TRBJ2-2 for the parts outside the CDR3, the full variable domain is EAGVVQSPRYKIIEKKQPVAFWCNPISGHNTLYWYLQNLGQGPELLIRYENEEAVDDSQLPKDRFSAERLKGVDSTLKIQPAELGDSAVYLCASSLVFAGELFFGEGSRLTVL.

This clone was seen more than once but under ten times. V gene TRBV29-1 combines with J gene TRBJ1-1; D is unclear. Germline CDR1 SQVTM, CDR2 ANQGSEA. This CDR3 contains 11 residues. V lost 3 bases and J 4 bases, leaving 6 bases between the germline ends. CDR3 coding DNA: TGCAGCGTTGAGAAGGGCACTGAAGCTTTCTTT. Translation gives CSVEKGTEAFF. Drawing the rest from reference TRBV29-1 and TRBJ1-1, the complete variable domain is SAVISQKPSRDICQRGTSLTIQCQVDSQVTMMFWYRQQPGQSLTLIATANQGSEATYESGFVIDKFPISRPNLTFSTLTVSNMSPEDSSIYLCSVEKGTEAFFGQGTRLTVV.

The rearrangement joins TRBV5-1 to TRBJ1-3; 8 bases map to TRBD1. V shed 0 bases and J 0 bases; nucleotides not matched to a gene: 2. This CDR3 spans 16 amino acids. Per germline, CDR1 SGHRS and CDR2 YFSETQ. CDR3 in amino acids: CASSLAGQGSGNTIYF. CDR3 nucleotides: TGCGCCAGCAGCTTGGCCGGACAGGGCTCTGGAAACACCATATATTTT.

The V call is TRBV5-5, the J call TRBJ1-4; 9 bases fit TRBD1. From germline, CDR1 is SGHKS and CDR2 YYEKEE (reference sequence). The CDR3 is 15 residues long. After removal of 4 bases from V and 8 bases from J, the junction contained 9 bases not matched to a gene. CDR3 in DNA: TGTGCCAGCAGCCCTTCACAGGGGGCGTTAGAAAAACTGTTTTTT. It translates to CASSPSQGALEKLFF.

A word on this clone: The junction does not match germline at one end; this may be a read error. The chain couples TRBV20-1 to TRBJ1-2; 7 bases match TRBD1. Germline values: CDR1 DFQATT, CDR2 SNEGSKA (reference sequence). The CDR3 covers 11 residues. The chain's CDR3 is CRAKGAGGYTF. The CDR3 DNA reads TGCAGGGCTAAGGGGGCGGGTGGCTACACCTTC.

The V gene is TRBV28, the J gene TRBJ2-7; 9 bases align to TRBD1. Germline CDR1 and CDR2: MDHEN and SYDVKM. Trimming at V came to 6 bases and at J to 4 bases, leaving 10 bases not matched to a gene. The CDR3 runs to 15 residues. The CDR3 nucleotides are TGTGCCAGCAGGGCCGAGACAGGGGGATTTTACGAGCAGTACTTC. As protein: CASRAETGGFYEQYF.

The chain joins TRBV5-5 to TRBJ1-2; D is perhaps TRBD1 (5 bases). Germline assignment: CDR1 SGHKS and CDR2 YYEKEE (reference sequence). The length of the CDR3 is 14 residues. V lost 0 bases to trimming and J lost 6 bases, with 12 bases between them. CDR3 amino acids: CASSLAPGRDGYTF. For the CDR3, the DNA is TGTGCCAGCAGCTTGGCCCCGGGACGGGATGGCTACACCTTC.

Many counts were recorded for this clone. This chain's CDR3 is CASSSEREYTETQYF. In DNA, the CDR3 is TGTGCCAGCAGTTCGGAGCGGGAGTATACAGAGACCCAGTACTTC. V is TRBV28 and J is TRBJ2-5; TRBD2 aligns across 8 bases. The CDR3 has 15 amino acids. CDR1 MDHEN and CDR2 SYDVKM come from the germline V gene. V shed 4 bases and J 4 bases; nucleotides not matched to a gene: 8.

This chain joins TRBV14 and TRBJ1-5, with D maybe TRBD1 (5 bases). In germline, CDR1 is SGHDN, CDR2 FVKESK. This CDR3 is built from 14 residues. Trimming took off 5 bases at V and 0 bases at J, with 8 bases between the two ends. CDR3 sequence reads: CASSVRGSNQPQHF. CDR3 nucleotide sequence: TGTGCCAGCAGCGTAAGGGGTAGCAATCAGCCCCAGCATTTT.

This chain connects TRBV5-1 to TRBJ2-5; tentatively, D is TRBD2 (6 bases). V lost 4 bases and J 4 bases, leaving 14 bases between the germline ends. The V gene's germline CDR1 is SGHRS and CDR2 YFSETQ. This CDR3 has 14 amino acids. CDR3 protein: CASSAGRGRETQYF. The DNA for the CDR3 is TGCGCCAGCAGCGCGGGACGGGGCAGAGAGACCCAGTACTTC.

V usage is TRBV19 and J usage is TRBJ2-7; TRBD2 is a possible D gene (5 bases). CDR1 LNHDA and CDR2 SQIVND come from the germline V gene (reference sequence). The CDR3 extends over 12 amino acids. V dropped 6 bases and J dropped 0 bases, with 6 bases sitting between them. The CDR3, as DNA: TGTGCCAGTAGGGGGAGCTCCTACGAGCAGTACTTC. Its translation: CASRGSSYEQYF.

This clone was found a few times. This chain links TRBV12-5 with TRBJ1-1; D call uncertain. Germline V gene lookup returns CDR1 LGHNT and CDR2 FRNRAP. Trimming removed 2 bases from V and 3 bases from J, with 7 bases in between. The CDR3 has 13 amino acids. DNA of the CDR3: TGTGCTAGTGGTTTGTCTGGTTACACTGAAGCTTTCTTT. Its protein is CASGLSGYTEAFF.

This chain connects TRBV2 to TRBJ2-1; 8 positions agree with TRBD2. V lost 3 bases and J lost 4; bases outside the gene matches: 2. CDR1 is SNHLY, CDR2 FYNNEI, per germline. This CDR3 contains 14 residues. CDR3 DNA: TGTGCCAGCAGTGACCGGGAGGGTTACAATGAGCAGTTCTTC. This sequence encodes CASSDREGYNEQFF.

For this clone: Given a much more abundant clone one base away, this may be a read error. The chain recombines TRBV28 with TRBJ1-4; D perhaps matches TRBD1 (5 bases). The V gene lost 6 bases and the J gene lost 7 bases, with 21 bases spanning the gap. Germline assignment: CDR1 MDHEN and CDR2 SYDVKM. This CDR3 comprises 16 residues. CDR3 nucleotides: TGTGCCAGCAGCCCTGCCTTTCGGGGACGTCGTGAAAAACTGTTTTTT. Protein sequence: CASSPAFRGRREKLFF.